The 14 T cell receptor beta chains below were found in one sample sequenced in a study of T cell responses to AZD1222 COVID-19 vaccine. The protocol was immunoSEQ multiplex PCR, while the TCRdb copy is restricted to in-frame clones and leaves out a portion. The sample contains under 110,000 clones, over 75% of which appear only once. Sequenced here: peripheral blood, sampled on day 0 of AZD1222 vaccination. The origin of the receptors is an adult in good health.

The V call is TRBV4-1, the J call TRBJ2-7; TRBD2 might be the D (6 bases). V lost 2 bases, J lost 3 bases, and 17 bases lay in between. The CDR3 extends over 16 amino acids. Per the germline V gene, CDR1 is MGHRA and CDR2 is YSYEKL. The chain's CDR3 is CASSQQDFSGVYEQYF. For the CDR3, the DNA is TGCGCCAGCAGCCAACAAGACTTTAGCGGAGTCTACGAGCAGTACTTC.

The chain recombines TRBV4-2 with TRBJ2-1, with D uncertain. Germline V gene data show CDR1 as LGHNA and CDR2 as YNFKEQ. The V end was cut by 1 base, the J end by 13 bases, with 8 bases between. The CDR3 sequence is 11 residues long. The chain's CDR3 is CASSQASEQFF. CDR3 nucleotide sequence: TGTGCCAGCAGCCAAGCGTCGGAACAGTTCTTC.

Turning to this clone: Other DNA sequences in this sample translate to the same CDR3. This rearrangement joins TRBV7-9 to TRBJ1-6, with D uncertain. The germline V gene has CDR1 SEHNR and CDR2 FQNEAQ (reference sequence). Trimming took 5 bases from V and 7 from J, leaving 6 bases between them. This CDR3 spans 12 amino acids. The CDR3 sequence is CASSTENSPLHF. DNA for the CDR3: TGTGCCAGCAGCACCGAAAATTCACCCCTCCACTTT.

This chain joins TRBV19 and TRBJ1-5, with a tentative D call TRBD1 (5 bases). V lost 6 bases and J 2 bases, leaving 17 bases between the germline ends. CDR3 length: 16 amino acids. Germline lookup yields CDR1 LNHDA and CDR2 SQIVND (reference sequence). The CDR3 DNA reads TGTGCCAGTAGGGCATGGGAGGGGTTGGGCAATCAGCCCCAGCATTTT. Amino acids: CASRAWEGLGNQPQHF.

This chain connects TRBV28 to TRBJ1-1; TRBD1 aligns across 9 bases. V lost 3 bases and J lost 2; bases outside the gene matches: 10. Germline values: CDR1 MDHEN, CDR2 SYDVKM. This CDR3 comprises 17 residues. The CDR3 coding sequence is TGTGCCAGCAGTTTGGTCCCGGGACAGGGAGGAAACACTGAAGCTTTCTTT. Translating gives CASSLVPGQGGNTEAFF.

The CDR3 loop is CASSYIGELSYEQYF. The CDR3 bases are TGTGCCAGCAGTTATATCGGGGAACTCTCCTACGAGCAGTACTTC. This sequence joins TRBV6-2 or TRBV6-3 and TRBJ2-7; TRBD2 is a possible D gene (5 bases). Germline-derived CDR1 and CDR2 are MNHEY and SVGEGT. Trimming took 3 bases from V and 0 from J, leaving 12 bases between them. The CDR3 loop spans 15 amino acids.

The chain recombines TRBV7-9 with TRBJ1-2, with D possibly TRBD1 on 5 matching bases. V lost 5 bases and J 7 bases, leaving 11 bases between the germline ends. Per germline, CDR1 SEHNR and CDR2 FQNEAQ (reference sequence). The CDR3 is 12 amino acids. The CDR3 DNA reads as TGTGCCAGCAGCACCGGGACTCGTGGCTACACCTTC. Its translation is CASSTGTRGYTF.

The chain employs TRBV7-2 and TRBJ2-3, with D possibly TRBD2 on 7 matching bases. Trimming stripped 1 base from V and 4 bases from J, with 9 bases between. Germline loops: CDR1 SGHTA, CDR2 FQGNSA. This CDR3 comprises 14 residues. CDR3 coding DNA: TGTGCCAGCAGCTTAGGGGGGGGGCCAGATACGCAGTATTTT. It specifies CASSLGGGPDTQYF.

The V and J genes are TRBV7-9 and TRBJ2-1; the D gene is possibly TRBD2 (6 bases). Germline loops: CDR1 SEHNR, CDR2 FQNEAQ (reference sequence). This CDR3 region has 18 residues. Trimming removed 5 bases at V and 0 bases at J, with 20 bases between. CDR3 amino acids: CASSTMGGGSSSYNEQFF. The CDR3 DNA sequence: TGTGCCAGCAGCACAATGGGGGGTGGGTCGAGCTCCTACAATGAGCAGTTCTTC.

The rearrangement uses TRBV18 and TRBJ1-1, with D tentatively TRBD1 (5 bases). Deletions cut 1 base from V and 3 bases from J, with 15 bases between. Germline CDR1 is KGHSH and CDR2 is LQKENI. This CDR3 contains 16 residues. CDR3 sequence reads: CASSPQGRNSDTEAFF. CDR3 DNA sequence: TGTGCCAGCTCACCACAGGGACGGAATAGCGACACTGAAGCTTTCTTT.

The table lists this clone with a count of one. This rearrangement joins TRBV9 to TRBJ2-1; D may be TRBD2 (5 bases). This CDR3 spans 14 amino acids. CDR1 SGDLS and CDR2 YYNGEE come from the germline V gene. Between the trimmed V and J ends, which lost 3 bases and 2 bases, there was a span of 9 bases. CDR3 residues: CASSAIGAYNEQFF. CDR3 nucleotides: TGTGCCAGCAGCGCGATCGGGGCCTACAATGAGCAGTTCTTC.

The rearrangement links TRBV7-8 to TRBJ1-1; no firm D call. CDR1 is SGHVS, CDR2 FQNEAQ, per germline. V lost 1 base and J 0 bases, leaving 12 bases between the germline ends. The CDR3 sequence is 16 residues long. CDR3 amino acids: CASSLGPGILNTEAFF. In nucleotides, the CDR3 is TGTGCCAGCAGCTTAGGACCCGGGATCCTGAACACTGAAGCTTTCTTT. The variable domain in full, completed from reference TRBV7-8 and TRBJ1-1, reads GAGVSQSPRYKVAKRGQDVALRCDPISGHVSLFWYQQALGQGPEFLTYFQNEAQLDKSGLPSDRFFAERPEGSVSTLKIQRTQQEDSAVYLCASSLGPGILNTEAFFGQGTRLTVV.

CDR3: CASSIVRERPQGFRDWGTGELFF. The CDR3 DNA reads TGTGCCAGTAGTATAGTTCGCGAGAGGCCACAGGGATTCCGGGACTGGGGCACCGGGGAGCTGTTTTTT. The chain recombines TRBV19 with TRBJ2-2; D is possibly TRBD1 or TRBD2 (6 bases each). V was clipped by 1 base and J by 4 bases, with 34 bases between them. From germline, CDR1 is LNHDA and CDR2 SQIVND (reference sequence). CDR3 length equals 23 residues.

Written as DNA, the CDR3 is TGTGCCAGCAGTCACCGTCCGGGACAGGAGTCGTACCAAGAGACCCAGTACTTC. It translates to CASSHRPGQESYQETQYF. The rearrangement joins TRBV7-9 to TRBJ2-5; 8 bases are a match to TRBD1. This CDR3 spans 18 amino acids. Germline loops: CDR1 SEHNR, CDR2 FQNEAQ (reference sequence). V lost 6 bases, J lost 0 bases, and 15 bases stayed unmatched.